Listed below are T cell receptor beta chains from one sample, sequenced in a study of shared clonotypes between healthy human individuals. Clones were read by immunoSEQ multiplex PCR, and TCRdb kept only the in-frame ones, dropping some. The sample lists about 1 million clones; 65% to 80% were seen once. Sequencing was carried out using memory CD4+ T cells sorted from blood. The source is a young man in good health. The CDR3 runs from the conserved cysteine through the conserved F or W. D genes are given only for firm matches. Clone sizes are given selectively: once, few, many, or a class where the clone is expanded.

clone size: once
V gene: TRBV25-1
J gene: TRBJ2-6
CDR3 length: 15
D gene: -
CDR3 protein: CASSAWASGANVLTF
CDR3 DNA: TGTGCCAGCAGTGCGTGGGCCTCTGGGGCCAACGTCCTGACTTTC

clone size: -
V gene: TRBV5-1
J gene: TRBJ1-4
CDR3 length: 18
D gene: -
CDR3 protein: CASSPSGAQTGLGEKLFF
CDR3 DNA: TGCGCCAGCAGCCCCTCCGGGGCCCAAACAGGCCTCGGTGAAAAACTGTTTTTT

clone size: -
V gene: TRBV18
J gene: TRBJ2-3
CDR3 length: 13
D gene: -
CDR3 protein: CASSPSTTDTQYF
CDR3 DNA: TGTGCCAGCTCACCATCTACCACAGATACGCAGTATTTT

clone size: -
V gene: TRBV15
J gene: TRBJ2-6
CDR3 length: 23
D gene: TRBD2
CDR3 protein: CATSRASGPGLAGGNSGANVLTF
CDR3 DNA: TGTGCCACCAGCAGAGCGTCCGGACCGGGACTAGCGGGGGGGAACTCTGGGGCCAACGTCCTGACTTTC

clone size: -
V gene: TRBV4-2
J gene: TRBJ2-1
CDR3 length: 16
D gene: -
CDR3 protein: CASSQNQGTRYNEQFF
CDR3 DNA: TGTGCCAGCAGCCAAAATCAGGGAACTAGGTACAATGAGCAGTTCTTC

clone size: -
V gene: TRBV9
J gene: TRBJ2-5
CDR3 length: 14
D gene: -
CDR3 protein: CASSVATWGETQYF
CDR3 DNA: TGTGCCAGCAGCGTAGCTACTTGGGGAGAGACCCAGTACTTC

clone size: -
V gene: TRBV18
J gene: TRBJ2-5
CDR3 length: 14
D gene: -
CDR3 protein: CASSRASREETQYF
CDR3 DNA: TGTGCCAGCTCACGGGCCTCTAGGGAAGAGACCCAGTACTTC

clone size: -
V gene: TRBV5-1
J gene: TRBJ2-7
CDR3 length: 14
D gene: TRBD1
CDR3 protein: CASSSGQGAYEQYF
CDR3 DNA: TGCGCCAGCAGCTCGGGACAGGGGGCCTACGAGCAGTACTTC

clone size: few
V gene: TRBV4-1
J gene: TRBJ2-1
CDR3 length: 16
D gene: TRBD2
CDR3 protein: CASSHRETSVYNEQFF
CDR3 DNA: TGCGCCAGCAGCCACCGGGAGACTAGCGTATACAATGAGCAGTTCTTC

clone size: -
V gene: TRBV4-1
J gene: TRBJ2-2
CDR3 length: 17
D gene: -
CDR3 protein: CASSQDKGIGNTGELFF
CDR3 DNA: TGCGCCAGCAGCCAAGATAAAGGCATTGGGAACACCGGGGAGCTGTTTTTT

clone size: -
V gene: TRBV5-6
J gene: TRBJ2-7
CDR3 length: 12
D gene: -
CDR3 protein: CASSSEGYEQYF
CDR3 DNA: TGTGCCAGCAGCTCGGAAGGCTACGAGCAGTACTTC

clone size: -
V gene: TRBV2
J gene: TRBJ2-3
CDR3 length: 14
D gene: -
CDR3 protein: CASTRTTPTDTQYF
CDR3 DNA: TGTGCCAGCACCCGGACTACGCCCACAGATACGCAGTATTTT